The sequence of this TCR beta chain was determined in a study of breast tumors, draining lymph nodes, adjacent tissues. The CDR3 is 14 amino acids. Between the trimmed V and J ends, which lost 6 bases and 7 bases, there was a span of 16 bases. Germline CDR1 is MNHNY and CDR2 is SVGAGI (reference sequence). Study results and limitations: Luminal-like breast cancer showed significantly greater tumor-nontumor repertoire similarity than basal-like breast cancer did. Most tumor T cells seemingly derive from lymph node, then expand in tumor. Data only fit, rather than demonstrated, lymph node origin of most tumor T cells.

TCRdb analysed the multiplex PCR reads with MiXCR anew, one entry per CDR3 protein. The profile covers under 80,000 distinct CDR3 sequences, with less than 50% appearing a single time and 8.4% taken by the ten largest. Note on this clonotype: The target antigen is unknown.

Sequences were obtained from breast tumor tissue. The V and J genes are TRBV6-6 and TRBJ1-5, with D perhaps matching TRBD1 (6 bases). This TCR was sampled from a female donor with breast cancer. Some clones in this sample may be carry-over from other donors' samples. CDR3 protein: CASSGRGRNQPQHF. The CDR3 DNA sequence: TGTGCCAGCAGCGGCAGGGGCAGGAACCAGCCCCAGCATTTT.